This TCR beta chain was found in a study of identifying expanded T cells in peripheral blood. CDR3 size: 16 residues. Germline loops: CDR1 LGHNA, CDR2 YSLEER. The V gene lost 0 bases and the J gene lost 0 bases, with 11 bases spanning the gap. This clone was seen only once. Only in-frame clones appear in the TCRdb table, and some are missing; sequencing was by immunoSEQ multiplex PCR. The data hold some 120,000 clones, with over 65% observed a single time. The receptor was derived from a person aged 18-70 years in good health. The sequenced sample consisted of blood. The rearrangement links TRBV4-3 to TRBJ1-2; no clear D. CDR3 protein: CASSQEAASSNYGYTF. The CDR3, as DNA: TGCGCCAGCAGCCAAGAGGCGGCGTCCTCTAACTATGGCTACACCTTC.